This T cell receptor beta chain appears in the sequencing data of a study of shared clonotypes between healthy human individuals (dated by TCRdb to the early 2020s). In the study overall: The cohort included a few men and a couple of women between 18 and 49 years of age. For each donor, CD4 naive and CD4 memory were each given three plates, CD8 naive was given two plates, and CD8 memory was given one plate. To estimate repertoire size and how much clonotypes are shared between individuals, the study performed deep sequencing of blood TCR repertoires from a handful of healthy adults. To increase sequencing depth and limit assay-specific biases, different laboratories used diverse techniques to prepare libraries and sequence TCR repertoires. Between about 0.85 and 10 billion PBMCs per donor were obtained by leukapheresis.

The paper as a whole reports these results and caveats: Across a few donors, roughly 5.4% of naive CD4, roughly 3.5% of naive CD8, 2% to 2.5% of memory CD4, and 0.4% of memory CD8 clonotypes were shared. Pairwise subsampling led to the expectation that sequencing depth would affect the degree of clonotype sharing among donors. Even with the large sequencing depth, rarefaction of the sorted-subset datasets indicated that sequencing was incomplete. Because the study included a small number of donors, the genetic and exposure-history diversity represented was limited. Compared with non-shared clonotypes, clonotypes shared by all four sorted-subset donors had higher generation probabilities. Larger estimated clonotype richness was generally found for naive subsets than for memory subsets. Sampling was restricted to blood, and TCR repertoires in tissue are likely to differ from TCR repertoires in blood.

Using the deep immunoSEQ assay, multiplex PCR amplified TCR CDR3 regions from genomic DNA. Extracted genomic DNA from each cell subset was distributed evenly across all wells of several immunoSEQ 96-well plates, and each plate was treated as a replicate. For sorted subsets, 150 to 250 ng genomic DNA, equal to tens of thousands of T cell genomes, was loaded into each replicate PCR. The purified libraries were quantified using a Qubit 3.0 fluorometer, sized with a Bioanalyzer 2100, and then quantified again using the KAPA Library Quantification kit. Every immunoSEQ 96-well plate was sequenced on a separate single-read 150-cycle Illumina NextSeq 550 flow cell. Processing in the source paper ran as follows. Because only junctional sequences without quality scores were contained in the immunoSEQ output, filtering matching that applied to full-length reads could not be performed. Sequences were annotated with PyIR, a Python wrapper for IgBLAST v1.9, using IMGT germline references to assign V/J genes and CDR3. Reads were filtered out if the reads had weak V/J assignments (E-value above 1e-6), no CDR3, stop codons, out-of-frame junctions, or ambiguous translated residues. V3J clonotypes were defined by identical inferred V gene, J gene, and CDR3 amino acid sequence. To compute the percentage overlap between repertoires, the number of shared unique clonotypes was divided by the size of the smaller repertoire. RTK rarefaction, the Chao1 estimator, and Recon v2.1 estimates of unobserved clonotypes were used to assess repertoire richness. Generation probabilities for all TCRbeta clonotypes obtained by the gDNA method from a handful of donors were computed using OLGA. What TCRdb holds here is the immuneACCESS table cut down to in-frame rearrangements. Part of the clones is not present; checked against another copy, under half of the missing clones reflect an unresolved V gene, and the others are unexplained. The D gene and trimming were derived from the DNA, and the V and J assignments and clone size from that table. This sample comprises some 2.1 million clones, approximately 92% of them detected only once. Jointly, the top ten make up 1.5% to 2% of the sample.

For the CD8 naive samples, CD45RO-negative cells were positively selected for CCR7, yielding a CD45RA+CCR7+ population from which TemRA cells were excluded. The donors were healthy, HIV-negative adults who had no recently reported acute infections or vaccinations. Every donor was a Caucasian adult living in Nashville, Tennessee, USA. Blood was collected by leukapheresis, and PBMCs were isolated by Ficoll-Histopaque density gradient centrifugation and then cryopreserved in liquid nitrogen vapor phase. Analytical flow cytometry was used to check the purity and quantity of each magnetically sorted T cell population. Genomic DNA was isolated from each sorted fraction and quantified by UV absorbance on a Nanodrop 2000c. Counted from cysteine to phenylalanine, this CDR3 has 11 amino acids. The kept DNA is CDR3 alone, 33 bases in frame from the first base. The junction carries 6 bases between V and J, which are trimmed by 3 bases and 7 bases respectively. From the germline V gene, CDR1 is MDHEN and CDR2 is SYDVKM.

Of note for this clone: Its binding antigen is unknown. The input lacks base qualities; no much larger clone sits a single base away. This CDR3 is also generated by other DNA sequences in the sample.

The clonotype was recovered from a young man in good health. Some clones in this sample may be carry-over from other donors' samples. The V and J genes are TRBV28 and TRBJ1-2, with the D segment identity uncertain. Sequenced: naive CD8+ T cells from PBMCs. The cell subset or site label, as the study defines it: CD45RA+CCR7+. The nucleotides read TGTGCCAGCAGTTTCGCGGGTGGCTACACCTTC. This codes for CASSFAGGYTF.